The present entry profiles one TCR beta chain with its context. Its target is unknown. This entry comes from a study of T cell repertoires in cytomegalovirus infection. Overall study context: A matching HLA type, together with CMV infection, was signaled by public TCR beta signatures.

Study-wide results and caveats: The cumulative frequency of public TCR beta families distinguished individuals who carried CMV together with the relevant HLA. Within the response measured ex vivo, HLA-C-restricted CMV-specific TCR beta clonotypes were dominant.

MiXCR, run by TCRdb on the reads, gives a single entry per CDR3 protein. The sample contains 640,000 or so distinct CDR3 sequences, roughly 33% of which appear only once. Sequences were derived from cultured PBMCs, sampled from culture after CMV antigen stimulation. The TCR was taken from a human donor in good health (CMV status not recorded). Some clones in this sample may be carry-over from other donors' samples.

The CDR3 region is CSGEGHVGKLFF. The CDR3 DNA follows: TGCAGTGGTGAGGGACATGTCGGAAAACTGTTTTTT. This rearrangement joins TRBV20-1 to TRBJ1-4, with D tentatively TRBD1 (6 bases). Germline V CDR1 and CDR2: DFQATT, SNEGSKA (reference sequence). V shed 7 bases and J shed 10 bases, with 16 bases lying between them. This CDR3 has 12 amino acids.